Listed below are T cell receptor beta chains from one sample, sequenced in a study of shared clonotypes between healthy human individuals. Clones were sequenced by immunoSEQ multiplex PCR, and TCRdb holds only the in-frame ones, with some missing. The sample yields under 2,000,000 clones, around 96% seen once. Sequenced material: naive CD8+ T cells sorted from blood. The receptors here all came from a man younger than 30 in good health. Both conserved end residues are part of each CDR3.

CDR3: CASSLGLAHAEQYF
J: TRBJ2-7
V: TRBV5-6

CDR3: CATSRDRGSDGYTF
J: TRBJ1-2
V: TRBV15

CDR3: CSVEDGGETQYF
J: TRBJ2-5
V: TRBV29-1

CDR3: CASSLVRDNGYTF
J: TRBJ1-2
V: TRBV5-6

CDR3: CASSQDLNTFNSPLHF
J: TRBJ1-6
V: TRBV14

CDR3: CAIESSGPKYYNEQFF
J: TRBJ2-1
V: TRBV28

CDR3: CAILPSGLYGYTF
J: TRBJ1-2
V: TRBV5-8

CDR3: CASSLGGQGMDNEQFF
J: TRBJ2-1
V: TRBV7-3

CDR3: CASSQETSGSTDTQYF
J: TRBJ2-3
V: TRBV4-3

CDR3: CASSLTHNYGYTF
J: TRBJ1-2
V: TRBV27

CDR3: CASSYSTGTVEAFF
J: TRBJ1-1
V: TRBV6-5

CDR3: CASSLDGDEQFF
J: TRBJ2-1
V: TRBV7-9

CDR3: CASSHLPSSYNEQFF
J: TRBJ2-1
V: TRBV7-9

CDR3: CASSPTGGAGGLFF
J: TRBJ2-2
V: TRBV28